The 30 T cell receptor beta chains presented below share a single source sample, sequenced in a study of T cell responses to AZD1222 COVID-19 vaccine. Sequencing used immunoSEQ multiplex PCR; TCRdb keeps in-frame clones, though not all of them. The table lists some 180,000 clones, about 90% of them singletons, with about 2.1% in the top ten. The sequencing here drew on peripheral blood, taken 28 days after the second AZD1222 dose. All receptors come from an adult who received the AZD1222 COVID-19 vaccine.

This chain uses TRBV10-2 with TRBJ2-7, with D possibly TRBD1 on 5 matching bases. The V gene lost 3 bases and the J gene lost 0 bases, with 9 bases spanning the gap. Germline V CDR1 and CDR2: WSHSY, SAAADI. CDR3 length equals 14 residues. The DNA of the CDR3 is TGCGCCAGCAGTGACCAGGGCGGCTCCTACGAGCAGTACTTC. It yields the protein CASSDQGGSYEQYF.

This chain links TRBV2 with TRBJ2-2; D possibly corresponds to TRBD1 (6 bases). CDR3 length: 16 residues. CDR1 SNHLY and CDR2 FYNNEI come from the germline V gene. V was cut by 4 bases and J by 4 bases, with 16 bases left in between. Here the CDR3 reads CASSGRGISLTGELFF. The CDR3 DNA reads as TGTGCCAGCAGTGGCAGGGGTATCAGCCTCACCGGGGAGCTGTTTTTT.

The V gene is TRBV7-3, the J gene TRBJ2-3, with TRBD2 matching 14 bases. Germline V gene sequence: CDR1 SGHTA, CDR2 FQGTGA. With 1 base clipped from V and 5 bases from J, the junction kept 5 bases outside the gene matches. The CDR3 contains 17 residues. The CDR3 sequence: CASSLMGLAGAGDTQYF. CDR3 nucleotides: TGTGCCAGCAGCTTAATGGGACTAGCGGGAGCGGGAGATACGCAGTATTTT.

V gene TRBV7-8 combines with J gene TRBJ1-5; D is unresolved. V shed 5 bases and J shed 4 bases, with 12 bases lying between them. CDR1 and CDR2 from the germline V gene are SGHVS and FQNEAQ. The length of the CDR3 is 14 residues. The CDR3 DNA reads as TGTGCCAGCAGCCTAGTAGGTGGAAATCAGCCCCAGCATTTT. Translation gives CASSLVGGNQPQHF.

This chain uses TRBV21-1 with TRBJ1-3; the table's D call, TRBD1, has no DNA check behind it. TRBV21-1 is recorded as a pseudogene. The CDR3 is made up of 13 amino acids. The CDR3 DNA reads TGTGCCAGGGGGCAGGGGGCTGGAAACACCATATATTTT. This gives the protein CARGQGAGNTIYF.

The chain links TRBV28 to TRBJ1-2; no definite D call. Trimming cost V 3 bases and J 4 bases, with 12 bases left between them. CDR3 length: 14 amino acids. Per the germline V gene, CDR1 is MDHEN and CDR2 is SYDVKM. As DNA, the CDR3 is TGTGCCAGCAGTTTGTCGCAGGAACTCTATGGCTACACCTTC. It encodes CASSLSQELYGYTF.

The genes are TRBV21-1 and TRBJ2-2; the D call of TRBD1 is as the table states it, not checked on the DNA. TRBV21-1 counts as a pseudogene. This CDR3 has 14 amino acids. CDR3 residues: CASVPGHPTGELFF. The CDR3 DNA is TGTGCCAGCGTGCCGGGACACCCCACCGGGGAGCTGTTTTTT.

This clone showed up just once. The CDR3 DNA reads TGTGCCAGCAGTTTTGTAGGGACATACAACACCGGGGAGCTGTTTTTT. Protein sequence: CASSFVGTYNTGELFF. This chain uses TRBV27 with TRBJ2-2; D may be TRBD1 (6 bases). This CDR3 has 16 amino acids. The germline V gene encodes CDR1 MNHEY and CDR2 SMNVEV (reference sequence). Trimming cost V 3 bases and J 2 bases, with 13 bases left between them.

This chain uses TRBV6-4 with TRBJ1-2; TRBD1 matches 7 bases. Trimming cost V 4 bases and J 3 bases; bases outside gene matches: 2. The CDR3 has 13 amino acids. The V gene's germline CDR1 is MRHNA and CDR2 SNTAGT. In nucleotides, the CDR3 is TGTGCCAGCAGTGGCACAGGGGACTATGGCTACACCTTC. It encodes CASSGTGDYGYTF.

This clone is labeled as medium-sized. V and J are TRBV19 and TRBJ2-5; D unresolved. Looked up from germline, CDR1 is LNHDA and CDR2 is SQIVND (reference sequence). The CDR3 is 14 residues long. Trimming shortened V by 6 bases and J by 1 base, and 12 bases separated the two germline ends. In DNA, the CDR3 is TGTGCCAGTAGGACTCGTGGGTTCCAAGAGACCCAGTACTTC. Translation: CASRTRGFQETQYF.

This clone was seen a single time. The J gene is TRBJ1-2, the V gene TRBV28; TRBD1 is a possible D gene (5 bases). Germline-derived CDR1 and CDR2 are MDHEN and SYDVKM. The CDR3 extends over 14 amino acids. Deletions cut 3 bases from V and 3 bases from J, with 11 bases between. The CDR3 protein is CASSFGGFYYGYTF. CDR3 nucleotide sequence: TGTGCCAGCAGTTTCGGGGGATTTTACTATGGCTACACCTTC.

This chain uses TRBV18 with TRBJ2-3; 8 bases match TRBD1. The trim removed 2 bases at V and 2 bases at J, leaving 12 bases unmatched. This CDR3 is built from 18 residues. CDR1 is KGHSH, CDR2 LQKENI, per germline. Here the CDR3 reads CASSPSHGQGSNTDTQYF. DNA of the CDR3: TGTGCCAGCTCACCATCCCACGGACAGGGTTCGAACACAGATACGCAGTATTTT.

This chain uses TRBV3-1 (or the pseudogene TRBV3-2) with TRBJ2-1; D is ambiguous. From germline, CDR1 is LGHDT and CDR2 YNNKEL (reference sequence). The length of the CDR3 is 15 residues. The germline V and J ends were trimmed by 1 base and 7 bases, with 14 bases remaining between them. The CDR3 DNA reads TGTGCCAGCAGCCAAGGGGTCCAATTCCCGAATGAGCAGTTCTTC. Its protein is CASSQGVQFPNEQFF.

V and J are TRBV4-1 and TRBJ2-3; D is perhaps TRBD1 (7 bases). This CDR3 contains 16 residues. Looked up from germline, CDR1 is MGHRA and CDR2 is YSYEKL. V was cut by 2 bases and J by 1 base, with 13 bases left in between. CDR3 in DNA: TGCGCCAGCAGCCAACGGGGGACAGTGGGCACAGATACGCAGTATTTT. It encodes CASSQRGTVGTDTQYF.

This chain connects TRBV30 to TRBJ1-1; D is unclear. The CDR3 is 11 residues long. Germline-derived CDR1 and CDR2 are GTSNPN and SVGIG (reference sequence). The V end lost 2 bases, the J end lost 7 bases, and 8 bases lay between the germline ends. Here the CDR3 reads CAWSSGNEAFF. The CDR3 bases are TGTGCCTGGAGTTCGGGGAATGAAGCTTTCTTT.

The J gene is TRBJ1-5, the V gene TRBV5-1; D call uncertain. The V end lost 0 bases, the J end lost 4 bases, and 11 bases lay between the germline ends. Germline V gene data show CDR1 as SGHRS and CDR2 as YFSETQ. The CDR3 has 15 residues. As DNA, the CDR3 is TGCGCCAGCAGCTTGGTGCCAGAAGTAAATCAGCCCCAGCATTTT. It yields the protein CASSLVPEVNQPQHF. The full variable domain, in which reference TRBV5-1 and TRBJ1-5 provide the parts outside the CDR3, is KAGVTQTPRYLIKTRGQQVTLSCSPISGHRSVSWYQQTPGQGLQFLFEYFSETQRNKGNFPGRFSGRQFSNSRSEMNVSTLELGDSALYLCASSLVPEVNQPQHFGDGTRLSIL.

This chain connects TRBV27 to TRBJ1-6; TRBD1 matches at 9 bases. CDR1 and CDR2 from the germline V gene are MNHEY and SMNVEV (reference sequence). This CDR3 is built from 16 residues. J gave up 6 bases and V 3 bases, and 6 bases lay outside the gene matches. The CDR3 spells CASSLGTGMGNSPLHF. The CDR3 nucleotides read TGTGCCAGCAGTTTGGGGACAGGGATGGGTAATTCACCCCTCCACTTT.

V is TRBV5-1 and J is TRBJ1-1, with TRBD1 matching 8 bases. The junction had 5 bases not matched to a gene; V was cut back by 0 bases and J by 4 bases. The CDR3 contains 15 residues. CDR1 is SGHRS, CDR2 YFSETQ, per germline. The CDR3 sequence is CASSLEQGGGTEAFF. DNA for the CDR3: TGCGCCAGCAGCTTGGAACAGGGGGGAGGCACTGAAGCTTTCTTT.

This chain connects TRBV11-3 to TRBJ1-6; D ambiguous. Per germline, CDR1 SGHNT and CDR2 YENEEA. The CDR3 is 16 amino acids. V lost 2 bases and J lost 3, with 11 bases in between. CDR3: CASSLLEANYNSPLHF. CDR3 coding DNA: TGTGCCAGCAGCTTATTAGAGGCTAACTATAATTCACCCCTCCACTTT. Together with reference TRBV11-3 and TRBJ1-6, the CDR3 gives the full variable domain: EAGVVQSPRYKIIEKKQPVAFWCNPISGHNTLYWYLQNLGQGPELLIRYENEEAVDDSQLPKDRFSAERLKGVDSTLKIQPAELGDSAVYLCASSLLEANYNSPLHFGNGTRLTVT.

The CDR3 here is CASSARTTGEQFF. In DNA, the CDR3 is TGTGCCAGTAGTGCGAGGACTACTGGTGAGCAGTTCTTC. The chain employs TRBV19 and TRBJ2-1, with D tentatively TRBD2 (6 bases). The germline gives CDR1 LNHDA, CDR2 SQIVND (reference sequence). V dropped 5 bases and J dropped 9 bases, with 14 bases sitting between them. The CDR3 consists of 13 residues. Full variable domain (outside the CDR3, taken from reference TRBV19 and TRBJ2-1): DGGITQSPKYLFRKEGQNVTLSCEQNLNHDAMYWYRQDPGQGLRLIYYSQIVNDFQKGDIAEGYSVSREKKESFPLTVTSAQKNPTAFYLCASSARTTGEQFFGPGTRLTVL.

The gene calls are TRBV19 and TRBJ2-1; D possibly corresponds to TRBD1 (7 bases). In germline, CDR1 is LNHDA, CDR2 SQIVND (reference sequence). Trimming cost V 5 bases and J 8 bases, with 19 bases left between them. The CDR3 extends over 15 amino acids. The CDR3 bases are TGTGCCAGTAGTGTCCCAGGGGGGTTATGGGATGAGCAGTTCTTC. Its translation: CASSVPGGLWDEQFF.

The chain uses TRBV6-6 and TRBJ1-2; D possibly corresponds to TRBD1 (6 bases). In germline, CDR1 is MNHNY, CDR2 SVGAGI (reference sequence). This CDR3 is built from 16 residues. V lost 0 bases to trimming and J lost 4 bases, with 15 bases between them. CDR3 nucleotide sequence: TGTGCCAGCAGTTACTCGATGGACACAGGGTCCTATGGCTACACCTTC. Translated, it gives CASSYSMDTGSYGYTF.

This chain joins TRBV5-1 and TRBJ1-4; no firm D call. The length of the CDR3 is 17 residues. Germline values: CDR1 SGHRS, CDR2 YFSETQ. With 0 bases removed from V and 4 bases from J, the gap between germline ends came to 16 bases. The CDR3: CASSLVSLPMYNEKLFF. Here the CDR3 DNA reads TGCGCCAGCAGCTTGGTCAGCCTGCCGATGTATAATGAAAAACTGTTTTTT.

The chain employs TRBV12-2 and TRBJ1-5; the D call TRBD1 from the table was never checked on the DNA. TRBV12-2 corresponds to a pseudogene. This CDR3 contains 18 residues. This CDR3 is CASRPSGETPRSNQPQHF. CDR3 bases: TGTGCAAGTCGCCCATCAGGGGAGACACCCCGGAGCAATCAGCCCCAGCATTTT.

This rearrangement joins TRBV6-1 to TRBJ2-7, with 7 bases identical to TRBD2. V lost 2 bases and J lost 0; bases outside the gene matches: 7. This CDR3 has 16 amino acids. Germline assignment: CDR1 MNHNS and CDR2 SASEGT. The CDR3 is CASSEWASGISYEQYF. As DNA, the CDR3 is TGTGCCAGCAGTGAATGGGCTAGCGGTATCTCCTACGAGCAGTACTTC.

The genes are TRBV27 and TRBJ2-7, with 8 nucleotides matching TRBD2. CDR3 length: 15 amino acids. Trimming cost V 2 bases and J 1 base; bases outside gene matches: 4. The germline V gene has CDR1 MNHEY and CDR2 SMNVEV (reference sequence). As DNA, the CDR3 is TGTGCCAGCAGTTTACTCGCGGGAGGTTCCTACGAGCAGTACTTC. Translated, it gives CASSLLAGGSYEQYF.

The rearrangement uses TRBV3-1 (or the pseudogene TRBV3-2) and TRBJ2-7; 8 bases map to TRBD1. CDR3 length equals 15 residues. Looked up from germline, CDR1 is LGHDT and CDR2 is YNNKEL (reference sequence). J was trimmed by 0 bases and V by 2 bases; bases with no gene match: 3. The CDR3 reads CASSQTGGSSYEQYF. As DNA, the CDR3 is TGTGCCAGCAGCCAAACAGGGGGGAGCTCCTACGAGCAGTACTTC.

J is TRBJ2-2 and V is TRBV5-6, with D perhaps matching TRBD2 (6 bases). The CDR3 runs 15 residues. V dropped 4 bases and J dropped 8 bases, with 18 bases sitting between them. From germline, CDR1 is SGHDT and CDR2 YYEEEE. The chain's CDR3 is CASSGGVAGRGELFF. The CDR3 DNA follows: TGTGCCAGCAGCGGCGGGGTGGCCGGGAGAGGGGAGCTGTTTTTT.

This clone was recorded once. The genes are TRBV15 and TRBJ1-6, with D possibly matching TRBD1 (5 bases). The germline V gene has CDR1 LNHNV and CDR2 YYDKDF (reference sequence). V was pared by 1 base and J by 3 bases, with 16 bases between. The CDR3 runs to 18 residues. The CDR3 protein is CATSRATGGRGYNSPLHF. The DNA for the CDR3 is TGTGCCACCAGCAGAGCTACAGGTGGTCGTGGCTATAATTCACCCCTCCACTTT.

This clone was observed once. V and J are TRBV5-5 and TRBJ1-1; D is unclear. V lost 4 bases, J lost 3 bases, and 10 bases lay in between. From germline, CDR1 is SGHKS and CDR2 YYEKEE (reference sequence). This CDR3 region has 13 residues. The CDR3 reads CASSPRPYTEAFF. The CDR3 DNA follows: TGTGCCAGCAGCCCGCGCCCTTACACTGAAGCTTTCTTT.